Given below is one TCR beta chain in context. TCR alpha and TCR beta cDNA libraries with sample barcodes and UMIs came from 5'RACE using constant-segment primers. TCRdb used MiXCR to reprocess the 5' RACE reads, holding one entry per CDR3 protein. Among about 470,000 distinct CDR3 sequences, 18% were seen once, and the ten largest hold more than 9%. The V gene lost 6 bases and the J gene lost 0 bases, with 12 bases spanning the gap. The CDR3 consists of 14 residues. Per the germline V gene, CDR1 is DFQATT and CDR2 is SNEGSKA (reference sequence). This sample was taken from a study of T-cell memory formation after mild COVID-19. Turning to the study itself: Largely, the TCR clusters proved donor specific.

The sequenced sample was PBMCs or a T cell subset sorted from them (not recorded which). The sequence was obtained from an adult woman who had mild COVID-19 (a few samples of this study predate the infection). Cell type and time point are not known. V and J are TRBV20-1 and TRBJ2-1; either TRBD1 or TRBD2 may supply D (6 bases each). The DNA of the CDR3 is TGCAGTGCCGACGGGGGCTTCTCCTACAATGAGCAGTTCTTC. Translated, it gives CSADGGFSYNEQFF.